Presented here are 18 T cell receptor beta chains from one specimen sequenced in a study of blood T cell repertoires in COVID-19. The table came from immunoSEQ multiplex PCR; TCRdb's copy has only in-frame clones and leaves some out. The sample yields about 34,000 clones, approximately 80% seen once. The sequenced sample consisted of peripheral blood. The receptors were gathered from a man older than 75 with acute or convalescent COVID-19.

V and J are TRBV7-9 and TRBJ1-1; no clear D. The CDR3 consists of 15 residues. Germline assignment: CDR1 SEHNR and CDR2 FQNEAQ (reference sequence). V was cut by 4 bases and J by 1 base, with 13 bases left in between. The CDR3 region is CASSYTDTQNTEAFF. The CDR3 DNA reads as TGTGCCAGCAGCTATACCGACACCCAGAACACTGAAGCTTTCTTT.

The rearrangement links TRBV5-6 to TRBJ2-2; unclear D gene. Trimming took 0 bases from V and 6 from J, leaving 12 bases between them. The germline V gene encodes CDR1 SGHDT and CDR2 YYEEEE. This CDR3 is 15 amino acids long. CDR3 loop: CASSLEWQAPGELFF. CDR3 in DNA: TGTGCCAGCAGCTTGGAATGGCAGGCCCCCGGGGAGCTGTTTTTT.

The gene calls are TRBV9 and TRBJ1-6; D unresolved. CDR1 is SGDLS, CDR2 YYNGEE, per germline. V dropped 0 bases and J dropped 6 bases, with 7 bases sitting between them. This CDR3 spans 14 amino acids. CDR3 nucleotides: TGTGCCAGCAGCGTAGCAGGCAGTAATTCACCCCTCCACTTT. Translation: CASSVAGSNSPLHF.

V and J are TRBV7-2 and TRBJ1-1, with no clear D. The CDR3 is made up of 14 amino acids. The V and J ends lost 1 base and 3 bases respectively, with 9 bases between them. Germline V gene sequence: CDR1 SGHTA, CDR2 FQGNSA. This CDR3 is CASSLVVGDTEAFF. The CDR3, as DNA: TGTGCCAGCAGCTTAGTTGTGGGAGACACTGAAGCTTTCTTT.

This clone came up once. The V gene is TRBV2, the J gene TRBJ1-2; 7 nucleotides align to TRBD1. Trimming removed 10 bases from V and 0 bases from J; junction bases left unmatched: 11. CDR1 and CDR2 (germline): SNHLY, FYNNEI. The CDR3 has 15 residues. The CDR3 DNA is TGTGCCACCCCGGGACAGCTAATCGCTAACTATGGCTACACCTTC. The encoded protein is CATPGQLIANYGYTF.

Points on this clone: At one end, the junction sequence differs from germline, possibly due to a read error. This rearrangement joins TRBV5-1 to TRBJ2-3, with D uncertain. Germline V gene lookup returns CDR1 SGHRS and CDR2 YFSETQ. The CDR3 totals 14 residues. The CDR3 nucleotides read TGCGCCAGCAGCTTCCGGAGAGGCACAAATACGCAGTATTTT. It encodes CASSFRRGTNTQYF.

This clone was detected once. This rearrangement joins TRBV4-2 to TRBJ1-2; D is undetermined. The germline gives CDR1 LGHNA, CDR2 YNFKEQ. CDR3 length: 14 amino acids. Trimming took off 0 bases at V and 8 bases at J, with 13 bases between the two ends. The CDR3 loop is CASSQETLTGGYTF. CDR3 nucleotides: TGTGCCAGCAGCCAAGAAACATTAACGGGGGGCTACACCTTC.

The chain couples TRBV19 to TRBJ1-1, with 10 bases aligning to TRBD1. Germline V CDR1 and CDR2: LNHDA, SQIVND (reference sequence). Unmatched junction bases numbered 6, after V lost 3 bases and J lost 5 bases. CDR3 size: 15 residues. CDR3 sequence: CASSISGTGATEAFF. CDR3 sequence (DNA): TGTGCCAGTAGTATTTCCGGGACAGGGGCTACTGAAGCTTTCTTT.

The rearrangement links TRBV3-1 (or the pseudogene TRBV3-2) to TRBJ2-1; TRBD2 matches 8 bases. CDR3 length: 16 amino acids. J was trimmed by 5 bases and V by 6 bases; bases with no gene match: 12. Per the germline V gene, CDR1 is LGHDT and CDR2 is YNNKEL (reference sequence). CDR3 region: CASSRRISGSHNEQFF. The CDR3, as DNA: TGTGCCAGCAGTCGCCGTATCAGCGGGAGCCACAATGAGCAGTTCTTC.

The genes are TRBV18 and TRBJ1-6, with D uncertain. Germline values: CDR1 KGHSH, CDR2 LQKENI. The CDR3 extends over 15 amino acids. Trimming removed 4 bases at V and 7 bases at J, with 14 bases between. Here the CDR3 reads CASSLQPDSNSPLHF. In nucleotides, the CDR3 is TGTGCCAGCTCACTACAGCCTGATTCCAATTCACCCCTCCACTTT.

In this sample, this clone turned up once. This chain connects TRBV7-2 to TRBJ2-5; 9 nucleotides match TRBD2. This CDR3 contains 16 residues. The ends lost 1 base at V and 5 bases at J; junction bases unmatched: 8. The germline V gene has CDR1 SGHTA and CDR2 FQGNSA. The CDR3 DNA sequence: TGTGCCAGCAGCTTAGATGGGAGCGGGGGGTTGGAGACCCAGTACTTC. This sequence encodes CASSLDGSGGLETQYF.

J is TRBJ1-2 and V is TRBV12-3 or TRBV12-4; tentative D call: TRBD1 (5 bases). The CDR3 has 13 amino acids. V shed 0 bases and J shed 3 bases, with 5 bases lying between them. The CDR3 reads CASSLARDYGYTF. CDR3 DNA sequence: TGTGCCAGCAGTTTAGCCAGGGACTATGGCTACACCTTC.

The V call is TRBV6-5, the J call TRBJ1-1, with a weak D call TRBD1 (5 bases). Per germline, CDR1 MNHEY and CDR2 SVGAGI. The germline V and J ends were trimmed by 10 bases and 1 base, with 19 bases remaining between them. This CDR3 contains 15 residues. Written as DNA, the CDR3 is TGTGCCACCACTTCGATGGGAAGGGGGAACACTGAAGCTTTCTTT. Encoded protein: CATTSMGRGNTEAFF.

V and J are TRBV3-1 (or the pseudogene TRBV3-2) and TRBJ1-2; a weak D match, TRBD1 (5 bases). The CDR3 has 14 amino acids. Trimming removed 3 bases from V and 1 base from J, with 9 bases in between. CDR1 is LGHDT, CDR2 YNNKEL, per germline (reference sequence). CDR3 residues: CASSHHDSNYGYTF. The CDR3 region has the DNA TGTGCCAGCAGCCACCATGACAGTAACTATGGCTACACCTTC.

V is TRBV9 and J is TRBJ1-3; D is perhaps TRBD1 (6 bases). Germline V gives CDR1 SGDLS, CDR2 YYNGEE. With 3 bases removed from V and 2 bases from J, the gap between germline ends came to 12 bases. The CDR3 has 15 amino acids. This chain's CDR3 is CASSAPGAAGNTIYF. The DNA for the CDR3 is TGTGCCAGCAGCGCTCCAGGGGCGGCTGGAAACACCATATATTTT.

The chain joins TRBV4-2 to TRBJ2-1, with D unresolved. Trimming removed 1 base from V and 0 bases from J, with 13 bases in between. The CDR3 spans 17 residues. Per the germline V gene, CDR1 is LGHNA and CDR2 is YNFKEQ. The chain's CDR3 is CASSQVARSSSYNEQFF. The CDR3 DNA follows: TGTGCCAGCAGCCAAGTAGCCCGTTCGAGCTCCTACAATGAGCAGTTCTTC.

The chain uses TRBV6-2 or TRBV6-3 and TRBJ1-5, with D possibly TRBD1 on 5 matching bases. V lost 2 bases and J 3 bases, leaving 11 bases between the germline ends. The CDR3 contains 15 residues. The germline V gene has CDR1 MNHEY and CDR2 SVGEGT. CDR3 in amino acids: CASSYGRQYNQPQHF. Here the CDR3 DNA reads TGTGCCAGCAGTTACGGAAGACAGTACAATCAGCCCCAGCATTTT.

The chain carries TRBV27 and TRBJ2-2; the D gene is possibly TRBD2 (5 bases). The CDR3 is made up of 13 amino acids. CDR1 is MNHEY, CDR2 SMNVEV, per germline (reference sequence). Trimming removed 10 bases from V and 3 bases from J, with 12 bases in between. The CDR3 bases are TGTGCCACCTTTCGGCGGGACACCGGGGAGCTGTTTTTT. Translated: CATFRRDTGELFF.